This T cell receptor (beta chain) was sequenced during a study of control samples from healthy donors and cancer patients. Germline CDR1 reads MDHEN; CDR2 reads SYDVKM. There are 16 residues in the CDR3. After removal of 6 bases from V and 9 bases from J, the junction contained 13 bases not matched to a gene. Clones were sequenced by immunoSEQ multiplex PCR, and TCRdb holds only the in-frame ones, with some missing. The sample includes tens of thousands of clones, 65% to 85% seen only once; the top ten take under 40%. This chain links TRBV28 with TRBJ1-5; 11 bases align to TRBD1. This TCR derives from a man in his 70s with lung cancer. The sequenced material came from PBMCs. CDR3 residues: CASRPTQGQGASPQHF. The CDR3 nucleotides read TGTGCCAGCAGACCCACTCAAGGACAGGGGGCGTCGCCCCAGCATTTT.